What follows are 7 T cell receptor beta chains derived from one specimen sequenced in a study of glioma-infiltrating T cells. Using RNA template, CDR3s of TCR alpha and beta were amplified with iRepertoire arm-PCR. TCRdb re-analysed the multiplex PCR reads in MiXCR, keeping a single row per CDR3 protein. The table lists fewer than 7,500 distinct CDR3 sequences, over 40% of them singletons. Sequenced input: glioma tissue, nonneoplastic brain tissue, or PBMCs (not recorded which). These receptors all come from a human donor with low-grade glioma or glioblastoma, undergoing nonglioma brain surgery, or in good health (not recorded which).

On this clonotype: A junction end diverges from the germline sequence, so it may reflect a read error. J is TRBJ1-5 and V is TRBV6-1, with D unclear. CDR1 and CDR2 (germline): MNHNS, SASEGT. CDR3 length: 14 amino acids. As DNA, the CDR3 is TGTGCCATCAGTGAAAGGATTGGGAATCAGCCCCAGCATTTT. Protein: CAISERIGNQPQHF.

In the case of this clonotype: A much larger clone differs by one base, so this may be a read error. This chain connects TRBV30 to TRBJ1-5, with no clear D. The CDR3 extends over 13 amino acids. Germline CDR1 reads GTSNPN; CDR2 reads SVGIG (reference sequence). Trimming left V 4 bases short and J 0 bases short, with 7 bases between. In nucleotides, the CDR3 is TGTGCCTGGATTTATGGTAGCAATCAGCCCCAGCATTTT. This translates into CAWIYGSNQPQHF.

About this clonotype: Possible read error: a much larger clone is one base away. This chain connects TRBV12-5 to TRBJ2-3; 7 bases line up with TRBD2. V was pared by 2 bases and J by 0 bases, with 11 bases of the junction left unmatched. Germline V lookup: CDR1 LGHNT, CDR2 FRNRAP. The CDR3 length is 18 residues. The CDR3 coding sequence is TGTGCTAGTGGTTTGACACCCGGCGGGAGACAAAGCACAGATACGCAGTATTTT. It specifies CASGLTPGGRQSTDTQYF.

The chain uses TRBV3-1 and TRBJ2-1, with D perhaps matching TRBD2 (6 bases). The CDR3 has 15 residues. CDR1 and CDR2 from the germline V gene are LGHDT and YNNKEL (reference sequence). Trimming stripped 6 bases from V and 2 bases from J, with 14 bases between. CDR3: CASSFQAGPYNEQFF. The CDR3 region has the DNA TGTGCCAGCAGTTTTCAAGCGGGCCCCTACAATGAGCAGTTCTTC.

This clonotype was found once. This sequence joins TRBV3-1 and TRBJ2-7, with D unclear. Germline V lookup: CDR1 LGHDT, CDR2 YNNKEL (reference sequence). The V end lost 0 bases, the J end lost 5 bases, and 17 bases lay between the germline ends. The CDR3 runs 16 residues. CDR3 nucleotide sequence: TGTGCCAGCAGCCAAGAGGGAACTTTCTCCTACAACGAGCAGTACTTC. As protein: CASSQEGTFSYNEQYF.

This clonotype was counted at least ten times. The CDR3 region has the DNA TGCAGCGTTTTATCAGCCTCTGGGGCCAACGTCCTGACTTTC. Translation gives CSVLSASGANVLTF. The chain uses TRBV29-1 and TRBJ2-6; D uncertain. The CDR3 loop spans 14 amino acids. V lost 5 bases and J lost 0, with 8 bases in between. Germline V gives CDR1 SQVTM, CDR2 ANQGSEA.

The chain uses TRBV20-1 and TRBJ1-1, with no clear D. CDR3 length: 14 residues. The germline CDR1 and CDR2 sequences are DFQATT and SNEGSKA (reference sequence). The CDR3 loop is CSTGWRVENTEAFF. Here the CDR3 DNA reads TGCAGCACTGGATGGCGGGTCGAAAACACTGAAGCTTTCTTT.